One T cell receptor beta chain is described in this entry. The PCR employed 60 Vbeta primers together with 13 Jbeta primers. TCRdb keeps only in-frame clones here, not all; method: immunoSEQ multiplex PCR. The sample shows 95,000 to 150,000 clones, over 75% of them seen only once. CDR1 and CDR2 (germline): SGHNT, YYREEE (reference sequence). This CDR3 is built from 15 residues. The J segment lost 3 bases and the V segment lost 4 bases, leaving 7 bases of the junction unmatched. This sample was included in a study of cytomegalovirus exposure and HLA in healthy donors. The sequencing input was PBMCs. The receptor was derived from a man aged 30 to 39 in good health and CMV-seronegative. The gene calls are TRBV5-4 and TRBJ2-7; 10 bases align to TRBD1. The CDR3 DNA reads TGTGCCAGCAGCCTGGGACAGGGGTCCCACTACGAGCAGTACTTC. As protein: CASSLGQGSHYEQYF.